These 31 T cell receptor beta chains came from one sample sequenced in a study of early T cells in non-severe SARS-CoV-2 infection. TCRdb ran MiXCR on the 5' RACE reads and lists one entry per CDR3 protein. The table records about 66,000 distinct CDR3 sequences, 13% of them present only once. The sequencing input was whole blood. The receptors come from an adult who was a healthcare worker with PCR-confirmed SARS-CoV-2 infection or an uninfected control (not recorded which).

The chain is built from TRBV3-1 and TRBJ1-1; D perhaps matches TRBD1 (6 bases). CDR1 is LGHDT, CDR2 YNNKEL, per germline (reference sequence). This CDR3 has 13 amino acids. V was shortened by 2 bases and J by 8 bases, with 12 bases between the two germline ends. The CDR3 protein is CASSQRQGREAFF. The CDR3 DNA is TGTGCCAGCAGCCAAAGGCAGGGGCGGGAAGCTTTCTTT. Full variable domain (outside the CDR3, taken from reference TRBV3-1 and TRBJ1-1): DTAVSQTPKYLVTQMGNDKSIKCEQNLGHDTMYWYKQDSKKFLKIMFSYNNKELIINETVPNRFSPKSPDKAHLNLHINSLELGDSAVYFCASSQRQGREAFFGQGTRLTVV.

This clonotype was found many times. CDR3 coding DNA: TGTGCCAGCAGTTTTGCCTTCGTGATTACAGGGTTGAACACCGGGGAGCTGTTTTTT. Translating it yields CASSFAFVITGLNTGELFF. This rearrangement joins TRBV28 to TRBJ2-2, with D possibly being TRBD1 (6 bases). The CDR3 length is 19 residues. The V end lost 3 bases, the J end lost 1 base, and 21 bases lay between the germline ends. CDR1 and CDR2 from the germline V gene are MDHEN and SYDVKM.

The V and J genes are TRBV5-1 and TRBJ2-6, with D uncertain. V lost 0 bases to trimming and J lost 0 bases, with 7 bases between them. The CDR3 consists of 16 residues. Germline V CDR1 and CDR2: SGHRS, YFSETQ. In nucleotides, the CDR3 is TGCGCCAGCAGCTTGGCCGCGGTCTCTGGGGCCAACGTCCTGACTTTC. It codes for CASSLAAVSGANVLTF.

V is TRBV20-1 and J is TRBJ2-4; D is possibly TRBD2 (6 bases). This CDR3 comprises 17 residues. Trimming stripped 5 bases from V and 2 bases from J, with 22 bases between. Germline V gene sequence: CDR1 DFQATT, CDR2 SNEGSKA (reference sequence). CDR3 in DNA: TGCAGTGCTCCCTCCCACCTCCAGACTAGTTCCAAAAACATTCAGTACTTC. This encodes CSAPSHLQTSSKNIQYF.

This clonotype was counted only a few times. The rearrangement uses TRBV20-1 and TRBJ2-7; perhaps TRBD1 as D (6 bases). The CDR3 has 13 residues. V lost 1 base, J lost 3 bases, and 10 bases lay in between. CDR1 and CDR2 from the germline V gene are DFQATT and SNEGSKA (reference sequence). The CDR3 reads CSARGEGGYEQYF. CDR3 DNA: TGCAGTGCTAGAGGTGAAGGGGGCTACGAGCAGTACTTC.

Here the CDR3 reads CASSKSRENVGGSYEQYF. CDR3 nucleotide sequence: TGTGCCAGCAGTAAGTCTCGGGAGAACGTTGGAGGGTCCTACGAGCAGTACTTC. The chain couples TRBV6-2 or TRBV6-3 to TRBJ2-7, with a possible D match to TRBD2 (6 bases). The CDR3 sequence is 18 residues long. The germline V gene has CDR1 MNHEY and CDR2 SVGEGT. Deletions cut 5 bases from V and 1 base from J, with 24 bases between.

This clonotype was counted many times. The chain couples TRBV6-5 to TRBJ1-2, with 7 bases that match TRBD1. This CDR3 is 16 amino acids long. V shed 6 bases, J shed 7 bases, and the junction held 17 bases outside the gene matches. CDR1 and CDR2 from the germline V gene are MNHEY and SVGAGI. The CDR3 DNA reads as TGTGCCAGCAGACGTGCTTTGACAGGGAGGATTTCTGGCTACACCTTC. Encoded protein: CASRRALTGRISGYTF.

In this sample, this clonotype turned up many times. The chain joins TRBV5-1 to TRBJ2-3, with D maybe TRBD1 (6 bases). Germline CDR1 SGHRS, CDR2 YFSETQ. CDR3 length: 15 residues. Trimming left V 1 base short and J 4 bases short, with 13 bases between. The CDR3 sequence is CASSLTGYLSDTQYF. Written as DNA, the CDR3 is TGCGCCAGCAGCTTGACAGGGTATTTGTCAGATACGCAGTATTTT.

This clonotype was counted between two and nine times. The gene calls are TRBV29-1 and TRBJ1-1; D is uncertain. The ends were cut back, 4 bases at V and 7 bases at J, with 7 bases in the middle. CDR1 and CDR2 (germline): SQVTM, ANQGSEA. The CDR3 runs to 10 residues. Written as DNA, the CDR3 is TGCAGCGTTGGACGGCTTGAAGCTTTCTTT. This encodes CSVGRLEAFF.

The chain links TRBV5-4 to TRBJ2-3; D may be TRBD2 (6 bases). The CDR3 totals 15 residues. Germline loops: CDR1 SGHNT, CDR2 YYREEE (reference sequence). V dropped 4 bases and J dropped 1 base, with 13 bases sitting between them. This chain's CDR3 is CASSQPWGGTDTQYF. DNA for the CDR3: TGTGCCAGCAGCCAACCCTGGGGGGGCACAGATACGCAGTATTTT.

The chain couples TRBV5-1 to TRBJ2-5, with TRBD2 as a possible D gene (6 bases). Between the trimmed V and J ends, which lost 3 bases and 2 bases, there was a span of 14 bases. This CDR3 comprises 15 residues. Germline V gene lookup returns CDR1 SGHRS and CDR2 YFSETQ. CDR3 sequence (DNA): TGCGCCAGCAGCTCTGGAGGGGCGGGACAAGAGACCCAGTACTTC. It translates to CASSSGGAGQETQYF.

The chain couples TRBV3-1 to TRBJ2-7; 7 bases are a match to TRBD2. Germline V gene data show CDR1 as LGHDT and CDR2 as YNNKEL (reference sequence). This CDR3 comprises 14 residues. Trimming cost V 5 bases and J 6 bases; bases outside gene matches: 10. The CDR3 sequence is CASSSEAGAREQYF. Here the CDR3 DNA reads TGTGCCAGCAGCTCCGAGGCGGGAGCACGCGAGCAGTACTTC.

This chain joins TRBV28 and TRBJ2-7, with 8 bases matching TRBD1. The junction had 6 bases not matched to a gene; V was cut back by 7 bases and J by 4 bases. CDR1 and CDR2 from the germline V gene are MDHEN and SYDVKM. This CDR3 contains 13 residues. The CDR3 is CASTPGGFYEQYF. For the CDR3, the DNA is TGTGCCAGCACCCCAGGGGGCTTTTACGAGCAGTACTTC. The variable domain in full, with the rest retrieved from reference TRBV28 and TRBJ2-7, is DVKVTQSSRYLVKRTGEKVFLECVQDMDHENMFWYRQDPGLGLRLIYFSYDVKMKEKGDIPEGYSVSREKKERFSLILESASTNQTSMYLCASTPGGFYEQYFGPGTRLTVT.

This clonotype was seen repeatedly, ten times or more. DNA of the CDR3: TGTGCCAGCAGTGACTCTAGCGGGAGCAACAATGAGCAGTTCTTC. This encodes CASSDSSGSNNEQFF. The V and J genes are TRBV6-4 and TRBJ2-1; 9 nucleotides line up with TRBD2. This CDR3 has 15 residues. The germline V gene encodes CDR1 MRHNA and CDR2 SNTAGT. Trimming took 0 bases from V and 5 from J; bases not matched to a gene: 2.

The chain carries TRBV29-1 and TRBJ2-2; 11 nucleotides align to TRBD1. Germline lookup yields CDR1 SQVTM and CDR2 ANQGSEA. This CDR3 comprises 14 residues. V was pared by 7 bases and J by 6 bases, with 7 bases of the junction left unmatched. The CDR3 is CSANGQGAAGELFF. The CDR3 DNA sequence: TGCAGCGCTAACGGACAGGGGGCTGCCGGGGAGCTGTTTTTT.

The chain joins TRBV29-1 to TRBJ1-1, with D hard to call. This CDR3 contains 11 residues. V lost 6 bases and J lost 10, with 15 bases in between. Germline V gives CDR1 SQVTM, CDR2 ANQGSEA. CDR3 bases: TGCAGCGTGGGAGGTGCCCCCGTAGCTTTCTTT. It codes for CSVGGAPVAFF.

This clonotype showed up just a few times. This chain's CDR3 is CSAAPLAVAYNEQFF. For the CDR3, the DNA is TGCAGTGCCGCCCCCCTGGCGGTTGCCTACAATGAGCAGTTCTTC. The J gene is TRBJ2-1, the V gene TRBV20-1, with unresolved D. The CDR3 runs 15 residues. Germline CDR1 DFQATT, CDR2 SNEGSKA (reference sequence). Trimming left V 6 bases short and J 2 bases short, with 17 bases between.

The rearrangement links TRBV28 to TRBJ2-7, with 9 bases matching TRBD2. V lost 0 bases and J lost 1; bases outside the gene matches: 10. This CDR3 region has 18 residues. CDR1 MDHEN and CDR2 SYDVKM come from the germline V gene. CDR3 region: CASSLWASGNPSSYEQYF. The CDR3 coding sequence is TGTGCCAGCAGTTTATGGGCTAGCGGGAACCCCTCATCCTACGAGCAGTACTTC.

This chain links TRBV20-1 with TRBJ2-7; 8 bases align to TRBD2. The CDR3 length is 11 residues. The V gene's germline CDR1 is DFQATT and CDR2 SNEGSKA (reference sequence). The CDR3 coding sequence is TGCAGCACTAGCGGTTCCTACGAGCAGTACTTC. Protein product: CSTSGSYEQYF.

There are many counts of this clonotype. This sequence joins TRBV10-2 and TRBJ2-2; D uncertain. Germline CDR1 and CDR2: WSHSY and SAAADI. The V and J ends lost 4 bases and 1 base respectively, with 7 bases between them. The CDR3 contains 14 residues. CDR3 in amino acids: CASSGTVNTGELFF. The CDR3 nucleotides read TGCGCCAGCAGTGGGACGGTGAACACCGGGGAGCTGTTTTTT.

This clonotype was recorded many times. CDR3 protein: CASSFVSGTYEQYF. CDR3 DNA sequence: TGTGCCAGCAGTTTCGTTAGCGGGACCTACGAGCAGTACTTC. This chain uses TRBV28 with TRBJ2-7; 8 nucleotides align to TRBD2. V lost 3 bases, J lost 2 bases, and 3 bases stayed unmatched. The CDR3 is made up of 14 amino acids. Germline-derived CDR1 and CDR2 are MDHEN and SYDVKM.

The V and J genes are TRBV6-6 and TRBJ2-1, with unresolved D. Trimming took off 7 bases at V and 0 bases at J, with 10 bases between the two ends. Germline values: CDR1 MNHNY, CDR2 SVGAGI (reference sequence). The CDR3 extends over 14 amino acids. CDR3 residues: CASIISSSYNEQFF. CDR3 DNA: TGTGCCAGCATCATTTCCAGCTCCTACAATGAGCAGTTCTTC.

Written as DNA, the CDR3 is TGCGCCAGCAGCCGCCCAGGGACAGGGGCGGCCAATGAGCAGTTCTTC. Protein product: CASSRPGTGAANEQFF. The chain uses TRBV5-1 and TRBJ2-1; 10 bases map to TRBD1. The CDR3 extends over 16 amino acids. Germline loops: CDR1 SGHRS, CDR2 YFSETQ. Trimming cost V 4 bases and J 6 bases; bases outside gene matches: 10.

Relative to its sample, this clonotype is medium-sized. The chain uses TRBV12-3 or TRBV12-4 and TRBJ1-5; D call uncertain. V shed 6 bases and J shed 7 bases, with 10 bases lying between them. CDR3 length: 12 amino acids. The DNA of the CDR3 is TGTGCCAGCAGCCGGATACCCCAGCCCCAGCATTTT. Translation: CASSRIPQPQHF.

This clonotype has just a few counts. The chain has TRBV7-2 and TRBJ2-4; perhaps TRBD2 as D (5 bases). The length of the CDR3 is 16 residues. The V gene's germline CDR1 is SGHTA and CDR2 FQGNSA. V was shortened by 2 bases and J by 6 bases, with 17 bases between the two germline ends. CDR3 residues: CASSLLTASFANIQYF. The CDR3, as DNA: TGTGCCAGCAGCTTATTGACGGCTAGCTTTGCAAACATTCAGTACTTC.

Details on this clonotype: Compared with germline, one end of the junction differs, possibly owing to a read error. This rearrangement joins TRBV28 to TRBJ1-6; D is unclear. Germline V gene data show CDR1 as MDHEN and CDR2 as SYDVKM. The CDR3 is made up of 12 amino acids. This chain's CDR3 is CASSLFRSPLPF. The CDR3, as DNA: TGTGCCAGCAGTTTATTCCGATCACCCCTCCCTTTT.

This clonotype was seen repeatedly, ten times or more. The chain uses TRBV7-7 and TRBJ2-1; maybe TRBD2 (5 bases). The germline gives CDR1 SSHAT, CDR2 FNYEAQ (reference sequence). This CDR3 contains 16 residues. The V end lost 5 bases, the J end lost 4 bases, and 18 bases lay between the germline ends. The CDR3 is CASSPDGVSGYNEQFF. The CDR3 DNA reads TGTGCCAGCAGCCCAGACGGAGTGAGCGGATACAATGAGCAGTTCTTC.

This chain joins TRBV4-2 and TRBJ2-1; 10 bases line up with TRBD2. V dropped 0 bases and J dropped 6; count of bases not matched to a gene: 5. CDR1 is LGHNA and CDR2 is YNFKEQ in the germline V gene. This CDR3 region has 16 residues. The CDR3 loop is CASSQDGSGRANEQFF. Here the CDR3 DNA reads TGTGCCAGCAGCCAAGATGGAAGCGGGAGGGCCAATGAGCAGTTCTTC.

This clonotype was observed many times. The chain links TRBV28 to TRBJ1-5; 7 nucleotides agree with TRBD1. Per the germline V gene, CDR1 is MDHEN and CDR2 is SYDVKM. V lost 5 bases, J lost 7 bases, and 14 bases stayed unmatched. This CDR3 comprises 16 residues. CDR3 nucleotides: TGTGCCAGCAGTCAGGGGGGCAAGGGGGCAAGACAGCCCCAGCATTTT. It specifies CASSQGGKGARQPQHF.

As concerns this clonotype: Being one base from a much bigger clone, this may be a read error. The genes are TRBV5-4 and TRBJ2-1; unclear D gene. Germline assignment: CDR1 SGHNT and CDR2 YYREEE (reference sequence). The CDR3 runs 15 residues. Trimming stripped 0 bases from V and 3 bases from J, with 10 bases between. The CDR3 is CASSLVPQNYNEQFF. The DNA for the CDR3 is TGTGCCAGCAGCTTGGTCCCACAGAACTACAATGAGCAGTTCTTC.

The chain recombines TRBV6-4 with TRBJ2-7; 9 bases map to TRBD2. Germline V lookup: CDR1 MRHNA, CDR2 SNTAGT. This CDR3 has 15 amino acids. Trimming cost V 6 bases and J 3 bases; bases outside gene matches: 9. The CDR3 DNA reads as TGTGCCAGCAGCGCCGAGATAGCGGGAGTCTACGAGCAGTACTTC. This translates into CASSAEIAGVYEQYF.